This TCR beta chain was captured by sequencing in a study of blood T cell repertoires in COVID-19. The wider study: Acute and convalescent COVID-19 samples came from the United States, Italy and Spain.

The CDR3 covers 14 residues. V was shortened by 2 bases and J by 6 bases, with 14 bases between the two germline ends. CDR1 is MNHEY, CDR2 SVGEGT, per germline. Produced via immunoSEQ multiplex PCR; TCRdb's table is partial and in-frame only. Altogether some 94,000 clones are present, around 88% being singletons, with the ten largest covering about 18%. The gene calls are TRBV6-2 or TRBV6-3 and TRBJ2-7; D gene ambiguous. What was sequenced was peripheral blood. The sequence derives from a woman between 55 and 75 years old with COVID-19, enrolled during active disease. The CDR3 spells CASSYLDIPLEQYF. In DNA, the CDR3 is TGTGCCAGCAGTTACCTAGATATTCCCCTCGAGCAGTACTTC.